What follows describes a single T cell receptor beta chain. This sample was included in a study of blood T cell repertoires in COVID-19. Produced via immunoSEQ multiplex PCR; TCRdb's table is partial and in-frame only. The top ten hold 1.5% to 2% of the sample, which has approximately 230,000 clones, over 80% seen once. V shed 8 bases and J shed 4 bases, with 18 bases lying between them. Germline V CDR1 and CDR2: MDHEN, SYDVKM. CDR3 length: 16 residues. The sequence was collected from a young woman who had recovered from COVID-19. The chain combines TRBV28 with TRBJ1-6; a weak D match, TRBD1 (6 bases). Sequenced material: PBMCs or T cells enriched from blood (not recorded which). As DNA, the CDR3 is TGTGCCAGCCAGACGACCGGGACACCGTATAATTCACCCCTCCACTTT. It specifies CASQTTGTPYNSPLHF.